This T cell receptor beta chain was sequenced for a study of PD-L1 blockade in urothelial cancer. In the study overall: Among blood samples, the median T cell count was around 150,000. Whole-study findings and limits: Tumor-linked clones in blood grew more by 3 weeks in durable-benefit patients.

Regarding time point: pretreatment peripheral blood. On this clone itself: Its antigen remains unidentified.

The repertoire was sequenced with immunoSEQ multiplex PCR; TCRdb's copy has only in-frame clones and lacks some. The sample contains approximately 47,000 clones, roughly 80% of which appear only once. The CDR3 sequence is 13 residues long. Trimming removed 0 bases at V and 7 bases at J, with 9 bases between. Per the germline V gene, CDR1 is SGHVS and CDR2 is FNYEAQ. Sequencing was performed on PBMCs, taken around atezolizumab (anti-PD-L1) treatment. The origin of this receptor is a man aged 45-65 years with urothelial cancer. The chain links TRBV7-6 to TRBJ1-1; unclear D gene. CDR3 nucleotides: TGTGCCAGCAGCTTAGCGAGGGCAAGTGAAGCTTTCTTT. Its translation: CASSLARASEAFF. The entire variable domain, with the rest obtained from reference TRBV7-6 and TRBJ1-1, is as follows: GAGVSQSPRYKVTKRGQDVALRCDPISGHVSLYWYRQALGQGPEFLTYFNYEAQQDKSGLPNDRFSAERPEGSISTLTIQRTEQRDSAMYRCASSLARASEAFFGQGTRLTVV.